These T cell receptor beta chains were read from a single sample in a study of shared clonotypes between healthy human individuals. TCRdb's copy holds only in-frame clones and misses some; the assay was immunoSEQ multiplex PCR. The sample has millions of clones; around 90% are singletons. The sequencing input was naive CD4+ T cells sorted from blood. These receptors were collected from a man aged 18 to 35 in good health. Both conserved end residues are part of each CDR3. A D gene is named only where the DNA matches it firmly. Only some rows state a clone size, as once, few, many or a class for expanded clones.

j_gene: TRBJ2-7; abundance: once; d_gene: TRBD2; v_gene: TRBV9; CDR3aa: CASSSLGRGGLSEQYF; CDR3nt: TGTGCCAGCAGCTCCCTCGGGCGGGGGGGCCTTTCCGAGCAGTACTTC
j_gene: TRBJ2-2; abundance: .; d_gene: .; v_gene: TRBV6-5; CDR3aa: CASRGQSNTGELFF; CDR3nt: TGTGCCAGCAGAGGACAGTCGAACACCGGGGAGCTGTTTTTT
j_gene: TRBJ2-7; abundance: .; d_gene: TRBD1; v_gene: TRBV5-1; CDR3aa: CASSLVVAGDRGDEQYF; CDR3nt: TGCGCCAGCAGCTTGGTGGTCGCCGGGGACAGGGGAGACGAGCAGTACTTC
j_gene: TRBJ2-5; abundance: .; d_gene: TRBD1; v_gene: TRBV5-1; CDR3aa: CASSLIRGQGTQYF; CDR3nt: TGCGCCAGCAGCTTGATTAGGGGGCAGGGGACCCAGTACTTC
j_gene: TRBJ1-2; abundance: .; d_gene: TRBD1; v_gene: TRBV6-4; CDR3aa: CASSDSSQGGGYTF; CDR3nt: TGTGCCAGCAGTGACTCGAGTCAGGGGGGAGGCTACACCTTC
j_gene: TRBJ2-5; abundance: .; d_gene: .; v_gene: TRBV2; CDR3aa: CASSEALLGEQETQYF; CDR3nt: TGTGCCAGCAGTGAAGCGCTTCTGGGAGAACAAGAGACCCAGTACTTC
j_gene: TRBJ2-2; abundance: .; d_gene: .; v_gene: TRBV4-3; CDR3aa: CASSQNSVNTGELFF; CDR3nt: TGCGCCAGCAGCCAGAATTCGGTGAACACCGGGGAGCTGTTTTTT
j_gene: TRBJ2-1; abundance: .; d_gene: .; v_gene: TRBV2; CDR3aa: CASSERGPTENNEQFF; CDR3nt: TGTGCCAGCAGTGAAAGGGGACCTACTGAGAACAATGAGCAGTTCTTC
j_gene: TRBJ1-3; abundance: .; d_gene: .; v_gene: TRBV7-9; CDR3aa: CASSRTALFSGNTIYF; CDR3nt: TGTGCCAGCAGCCGGACAGCCCTATTCTCTGGAAACACCATATATTTT
j_gene: TRBJ2-2; abundance: once; d_gene: .; v_gene: TRBV5-8; CDR3aa: CASSPALWGDGELFF; CDR3nt: TGTGCCAGCAGCCCGGCATTGTGGGGTGACGGGGAGCTGTTTTTT
j_gene: TRBJ1-2; abundance: .; d_gene: TRBD1; v_gene: TRBV27; CDR3aa: CASSWGQRNYGYTF; CDR3nt: TGTGCCAGCAGTTGGGGACAGCGTAACTATGGCTACACCTTC
j_gene: TRBJ2-7; abundance: .; d_gene: .; v_gene: TRBV9; CDR3aa: CASSPTHRAYEQYF; CDR3nt: TGTGCCAGCAGCCCCACACACCGGGCTTACGAGCAGTACTTC
j_gene: TRBJ2-1; abundance: .; d_gene: .; v_gene: TRBV5-1; CDR3aa: CATSRAQLSNEQFF; CDR3nt: TGCGCCACCAGTCGGGCCCAACTAAGCAATGAGCAGTTCTTC
j_gene: TRBJ2-7; abundance: .; d_gene: .; v_gene: TRBV6-5; CDR3aa: CASSRQARNNEQYF; CDR3nt: TGTGCCAGCAGCCGACAGGCCCGGAATAACGAGCAGTACTTC
j_gene: TRBJ2-3; abundance: .; d_gene: .; v_gene: TRBV18; CDR3aa: CASLLADTQYF; CDR3nt: TGTGCCAGCTTACTAGCAGATACGCAGTATTTT